These 21 T cell receptor beta chains were sequenced from one sample in a study of tumor-infiltrating lymphocytes in primary liver carcinoma. In addition to blood RNA drawn from unsorted whole blood, germline DNA was extracted. Starting material of roughly 550 ng total RNA yielded TCR beta cDNA via a constant-region primer. For TCR beta, libraries were produced by three nested multiplex PCR rounds using slightly modified ARM-PCR. Researchers ran the first two PCR rounds for approximately 10 cycles each with TRBV1-TRBV30 forward primers and a C-beta reverse primer. TCRdb itself ran the multiplex PCR reads through MiXCR, one entry per CDR3 protein. The data hold nearly 200,000 distinct CDR3 sequences, with about 61% observed a single time. The sample comprised peripheral blood. Every receptor here comes from a woman aged 55-75 years with primary liver carcinoma and hepatitis B virus infection.

This clonotype appeared once. At one end, the junction sequence differs from germline, possibly due to a read error. The gene calls are TRBV11-3 and TRBJ1-4; D perhaps matches TRBD1 (6 bases). The CDR3 is 13 residues long. The germline CDR1 and CDR2 sequences are SGHNT and YENEEA. The CDR3 sequence is CANSPDPRGKLFF. The DNA of the CDR3 is TGTGCCAACAGCCCGGACCCTAGGGGGAAACTGTTTTTT.

Of note for this clonotype: This sequence may be a read error, since a much larger clone differs from it by one base. The rearrangement joins TRBV6-5 to TRBJ2-3, with D uncertain. V was clipped by 2 bases and J by 3 bases, with 12 bases between them. CDR1 is MNHEY and CDR2 is SVGAGI in the germline V gene. The CDR3 extends over 15 amino acids. The CDR3 here is CASSYVGVETDTQYF. The CDR3 coding sequence is TGTGCCAGCAGTTACGTGGGCGTGGAGACAGATACGCAGTATTTT.

This clonotype was counted between two and nine times. The CDR3 region is CASRNPIFSGSFGEQYF. CDR3 DNA sequence: TGTGCAAGTCGGAACCCAATATTTAGCGGGAGTTTTGGAGAGCAGTACTTC. The chain has TRBV12-2 and TRBJ2-7; the DNA was not used to check the table's D call, TRBD2. TRBV12-2 is annotated as a pseudogene. The CDR3 is made up of 17 amino acids.

In regard to this clonotype: This may stem from a read error, because a much larger clone lies one nucleotide away. This chain links TRBV4-1 with TRBJ2-3; 7 nucleotides match TRBD1. The CDR3 is made up of 15 amino acids. The germline V gene has CDR1 MGHRA and CDR2 YSYEKL. Trimming took 8 bases from V and 5 from J; bases not matched to a gene: 13. The CDR3, as DNA: TGCGCCAGCTGCCCCCTGACAGGGAGCCGAGATACGCAGTATTTT. Translated: CASCPLTGSRDTQYF.

V is TRBV12-3 or TRBV12-4 and J is TRBJ2-7; either TRBD1 or TRBD2 may fit D (6 bases each). Trimming cost V 4 bases and J 7 bases, with 26 bases left between them. The CDR3 length is 17 residues. CDR3 DNA: TGTGCCAGCAGTTCCCTACGGGTTAGGGGGAGGACATATGAGCAGTACTTC. Translated, it gives CASSSLRVRGRTYEQYF.

To note about this clonotype: Mismatch with germline at one junction end may stem from a read error. This CDR3 reads CSVAYNEQLF. CDR3 coding DNA: TGTAGCGTTGCGTACAATGAGCAGCTCTTC. The V call is TRBV29-1, the J call TRBJ2-1; a weak D match, TRBD2 (5 bases). The germline V gene has CDR1 SQVTM and CDR2 ANQGSEA. CDR3 size: 10 residues.

This clonotype was detected many times. V gene TRBV6-1 combines with J gene TRBJ2-1; 10 nucleotides align to TRBD1. The CDR3 is 15 amino acids. V lost 7 bases, J lost 1 base, and 4 bases stayed unmatched. CDR1 is MNHNS and CDR2 is SASEGT in the germline V gene. The chain's CDR3 is CASTLDRGSYNEQFF. The CDR3 DNA reads as TGTGCCAGCACTCTGGACAGGGGGTCCTACAATGAGCAGTTCTTC.

The rearrangement uses TRBV11-2 and TRBJ2-1, with TRBD2 identical over 12 bases. J was trimmed by 4 bases and V by 9 bases; bases with no gene match: 13. The germline gives CDR1 SGHAT, CDR2 FQNNGV. The CDR3 has 17 amino acids. This CDR3 is CASSLRLAGVSYNEQFF. The DNA for the CDR3 is TGTGCCAGTAGCCTCCGACTAGCGGGAGTGAGTTACAATGAGCAGTTCTTC.

The chain has TRBV12-3 or TRBV12-4 and TRBJ1-1; D is undetermined. Deletions cut 1 base from V and 8 bases from J, with 8 bases between. The CDR3 length is 12 residues. Written as DNA, the CDR3 is TGTGCCAGCAGTTTAGGCAGTAGAGAAGCTTTCTTT. Protein sequence: CASSLGSREAFF.

Points on this clonotype: Since a much larger clone is just one base distant, this may be a read error. This sequence joins TRBV4-2 and TRBJ1-2; D ambiguous. The germline V gene encodes CDR1 LGHNA and CDR2 YNFKEQ. This CDR3 is 15 amino acids long. CDR3 sequence: CASCQDQRTNYGYTF. The CDR3, as DNA: TGTGCCAGCTGCCAAGATCAAAGGACTAACTATGGCTACACCTTC.

Turning to this clonotype: This may be a read error, as it is one base from a much larger clone. The rearrangement links TRBV28 to TRBJ1-4; D unresolved. The CDR3 is made up of 14 amino acids. Looked up from germline, CDR1 is MDHEN and CDR2 is SYDVKM. The ends were cut back, 6 bases at V and 5 bases at J, with 13 bases in the middle. CDR3 DNA sequence: TGTGCCAGCAGCGACGGGATAGGGAATGAAAAACTGTTTTTT. It codes for CASSDGIGNEKLFF.

With regard to this clonotype: A read error is likely, as this CDR3 ends without the conserved phenylalanine or tryptophan. The chain employs TRBV10-1 and TRBJ1-1; 7 nucleotides align to TRBD1. The length of the CDR3 is 15 residues. CDR1 is WNHNN, CDR2 SYGVQD, per germline (reference sequence). Trimming at V came to 6 bases and at J to 1 base, leaving 8 bases not matched to a gene. The CDR3 sequence is CASSPGQVGNTEAFS. In DNA form, the CDR3 reads TGCGCCAGCAGCCCAGGACAGGTAGGGAACACTGAAGCTTTCTCT.

As regards this clonotype: A read error is possible here, since a much larger clone lies one base away. The chain employs TRBV6-1 and TRBJ1-5; D call uncertain. Germline V gives CDR1 MNHNS, CDR2 SASEGT. There are 14 residues in the CDR3. Here the CDR3 DNA reads TGTGCCAGCAGTGAAGCTGGAGGTACCCAGCCCCTGCATTTT. Translated, it gives CASSEAGGTQPLHF.

On this clonotype: At one end, the junction sequence differs from germline, possibly due to a read error. This chain uses TRBV11-2 with TRBJ2-1, with unresolved D. The CDR3 covers 13 residues. Germline CDR1 reads SGHAT; CDR2 reads FQNNGV. The CDR3 here is CTSSLDVQWEQFF. The CDR3 DNA reads as TGTACCAGCAGCTTAGATGTCCAGTGGGAGCAGTTCTTC. Full variable domain (outside the CDR3, taken from reference TRBV11-2 and TRBJ2-1): EAGVAQSPRYKIIEKRQSVAFWCNPISGHATLYWYQQILGQGPKLLIQFQNNGVVDDSQLPKDRFSAERLKGVDSTLKIQPAKLEDSAVYLCTSSLDVQWEQFFGPGTRLTVL.

With respect to this clonotype: Given the absence of the conserved phenylalanine or tryptophan at the CDR3 end, a read error is likely. This chain links TRBV11-2 with TRBJ2-7, with D perhaps matching TRBD1 (5 bases). Germline V CDR1 and CDR2: SGHAT, FQNNGV. The CDR3 has 14 residues. The V end lost 5 bases, the J end lost 9 bases, and 20 bases lay between the germline ends. The CDR3 bases are TGTGCCAGCAGCCCCAACCGCAGGGTTCTCGGGCAGTACTTG. Amino acid sequence: CASSPNRRVLGQYL.

With respect to this clonotype: As the CDR3 is not closed by the conserved phenylalanine or tryptophan, this likely results from a read error. The rearrangement uses TRBV5-4 and TRBJ2-7; 11 nucleotides match TRBD1. CDR1 SGHNT and CDR2 YYREEE come from the germline V gene (reference sequence). The ends lost 4 bases at V and 2 bases at J; junction bases unmatched: 5. The CDR3 extends over 15 amino acids. CDR3 bases: TGTGCCAGCAGCCTGGGACAGGGGGGAACCTACGAGCAGTACTAC. Its protein is CASSLGQGGTYEQYY.

This clonotype has just one count. The CDR3 does not close with the conserved phenylalanine or tryptophan, likely indicating a read error. The DNA is omitted, as the CDR3 cannot be located on it reliably, and the CDR3 follows TCRdb's listing. J is TRBJ2-5 and V is TRBV11-2; TRBD2, the table's D call, lacks a check against the DNA. The CDR3 comprises 14 residues, both ends counted. Germline V gene lookup returns CDR1 SGHAT and CDR2 FQNNGV. The CDR3 loop is CASSPSGTQETQYS.

This clonotype qualifies as medium-sized. The chain employs TRBV11-2 and TRBJ2-1; 12 bases are a match to TRBD2. Germline CDR1 is SGHAT and CDR2 is FQNNGV. Trimming removed 6 bases from V and 7 bases from J; junction bases left unmatched: 10. CDR3 size: 16 residues. CDR3 loop: CASSMSLAGGPNEQFF. In DNA, the CDR3 is TGTGCCAGCAGTATGAGTCTAGCGGGAGGGCCTAATGAGCAGTTCTTC.

A remark on this clonotype: This may come from a read error, since a much larger clone is one base off. This chain joins TRBV28 and TRBJ1-4, with D possibly TRBD1 on 5 matching bases. This CDR3 has 13 amino acids. With 5 bases removed from V and 4 bases from J, the gap between germline ends came to 8 bases. Germline loops: CDR1 MDHEN, CDR2 SYDVKM. The CDR3 coding sequence is TGTGCCAGCAGTGTGACAGTTAATGAAAAACTGTTTTTT. Residues: CASSVTVNEKLFF.

The chain joins TRBV21-1 to TRBJ2-7; TRBD2, the D gene given by the table, was not confirmed from the DNA. TRBV21-1 is a pseudogene segment. The CDR3 contains 16 residues. CDR3 in amino acids: CASNKGSLADSYEQYF. The CDR3 DNA follows: TGTGCCAGCAACAAAGGGAGTCTAGCCGACTCCTACGAGCAGTACTTC.

Points on this clonotype: This may come from a read error, since a much larger clone is one base off. The chain has TRBV6-6 and TRBJ2-3; D may be TRBD1 (6 bases). The CDR3 spans 14 residues. Germline V gene lookup returns CDR1 MNHNY and CDR2 SVGAGI (reference sequence). The CDR3 reads CASSKQGSTDTHYF. In DNA, the CDR3 is TGTGCCAGCAGCAAACAGGGAAGCACAGATACGCACTATTTT.